These 27 T cell receptor beta chains originate from one sample sequenced in a study of T cells in Graves' hyperthyroidism and ophthalmopathy. RNA transcripts gave rise to amplified TCR beta CDR3 regions. When the TCR CDR3 underwent first-round RT-PCR, the HTBI primer set was used. Each CDR3 protein gets one entry after TCRdb re-called the multiplex PCR reads with MiXCR. The repertoire consists of 660,000 or so distinct CDR3 sequences, with around 21% occurring once and the leading ten covering around a third. The sequenced material came from blood. The receptors here all came from a man aged 25-45 years with Graves' ophthalmopathy.

In this sample, this clonotype turned up once. V gene TRBV7-2 combines with J gene TRBJ2-2; tentatively, D is TRBD1 (6 bases). Between the trimmed V and J ends, which lost 3 bases and 2 bases, there was a span of 16 bases. The germline V gene has CDR1 SGHTA and CDR2 FQGNSA. CDR3 length: 17 residues. This chain's CDR3 is CASSFEAGTLNTGELFF. In DNA form, the CDR3 reads TGTGCCAGCAGCTTTGAAGCCGGGACACTTAACACCGGGGAGCTGTTTTTT.

This clonotype came up many times. V gene TRBV7-3 combines with J gene TRBJ2-1; 7 positions match TRBD2. Germline CDR1 is SGHTA and CDR2 is FQGTGA. V lost 5 bases and J lost 2; bases outside the gene matches: 9. The CDR3 spans 16 residues. The CDR3 nucleotides read TGTGCCAGCAGCCCCTTAGCGGGCCTCGCCTACAATGAGCAGTTCTTC. It translates to CASSPLAGLAYNEQFF.

This clonotype was seen ten or more times. The rearrangement uses TRBV27 and TRBJ1-1; weak D call: TRBD1 (6 bases). Germline V gene lookup returns CDR1 MNHEY and CDR2 SMNVEV (reference sequence). The CDR3 length is 14 residues. V lost 0 bases, J lost 1 base, and 6 bases lay in between. The CDR3, as DNA: TGTGCCAGCAGTTTATCAGGGGGGAACACTGAAGCTTTCTTT. Translating gives CASSLSGGNTEAFF.

The V call is TRBV27, the J call TRBJ1-1, with D maybe TRBD1 (5 bases). The CDR3 sequence is 13 residues long. CDR1 and CDR2 from the germline V gene are MNHEY and SMNVEV (reference sequence). V was pared by 3 bases and J by 7 bases, with 12 bases between. The CDR3 DNA reads as TGTGCCAGCAGTTTGGGGCAGACCTATGAAGCTTTCTTT. It codes for CASSLGQTYEAFF.

This clonotype came up many times. For the CDR3, the DNA is TGCAGTGCTAGAGGTGGGGCGAACGATCAGCCCCAGCATTTT. Amino acids: CSARGGANDQPQHF. V is TRBV20-1 and J is TRBJ1-5; TRBD1 is a possible D gene (5 bases). V gave up 1 base and J gave up 5 bases, with 12 bases separating them. Germline CDR1 DFQATT, CDR2 SNEGSKA (reference sequence). CDR3 size: 14 residues.

This chain links TRBV18 with TRBJ2-3; the D call may be TRBD1 or TRBD2 (6 bases each). Germline CDR1 KGHSH, CDR2 LQKENI. V lost 2 bases and J 4 bases, leaving 10 bases between the germline ends. The CDR3 is 14 amino acids. The CDR3 coding sequence is TGTGCCAGCTCACCAGGGGGGCCTTCAGATACGCAGTATTTT. Protein: CASSPGGPSDTQYF.

This clonotype was seen at least ten times. This chain connects TRBV3-1 to TRBJ1-1; weak D call: TRBD1 (5 bases). This CDR3 is 14 amino acids long. Germline V lookup: CDR1 LGHDT, CDR2 YNNKEL (reference sequence). V was pared by 1 base and J by 1 base, with 7 bases between. The CDR3 spells CASSQGRGNTEAFF. The CDR3 region has the DNA TGTGCCAGCAGCCAAGGAAGGGGGAACACTGAAGCTTTCTTT.

There are a few counts of this clonotype. The chain combines TRBV7-8 with TRBJ2-7, with 9 positions matching TRBD2. This CDR3 has 16 residues. V lost 4 bases and J lost 2; bases outside the gene matches: 9. Germline CDR1 is SGHVS and CDR2 is FQNEAQ. CDR3 DNA: TGTGCCAGCAGCTCACAGCTAGTAGCGGGAGCCTACGAGCAGTACTTC. Protein: CASSSQLVAGAYEQYF. The full variable domain, with the rest looked up from reference TRBV7-8 and TRBJ2-7, is GAGVSQSPRYKVAKRGQDVALRCDPISGHVSLFWYQQALGQGPEFLTYFQNEAQLDKSGLPSDRFFAERPEGSVSTLKIQRTQQEDSAVYLCASSSQLVAGAYEQYFGPGTRLTVT.

This clonotype was observed many times. The chain combines TRBV11-2 with TRBJ2-5; D unresolved. The V end was cut by 0 bases, the J end by 5 bases, with 7 bases between. This CDR3 has 13 residues. Germline CDR1 reads SGHAT; CDR2 reads FQNNGV. The CDR3, as DNA: TGTGCCAGCAGCTTAGACCTTATCGAGACCCAGTACTTC. Translation gives CASSLDLIETQYF.

This rearrangement joins TRBV5-5 to TRBJ1-4; D ambiguous. The V and J ends lost 4 bases and 6 bases respectively, with 19 bases between them. The germline CDR1 and CDR2 sequences are SGHKS and YYEKEE (reference sequence). This CDR3 is built from 16 residues. DNA for the CDR3: TGTGCCAGCAGCCCACAGTTAAAAGACGGTCATGAAAAACTGTTTTTT. It translates to CASSPQLKDGHEKLFF.

This clonotype was counted at least ten times. The chain employs TRBV7-3 and TRBJ2-1; TRBD1 or TRBD2 may be the D gene (6 bases each). The V end lost 8 bases, the J end lost 8 bases, and 28 bases lay between the germline ends. The CDR3 runs 17 residues. CDR1 is SGHTA and CDR2 is FQGTGA in the germline V gene. CDR3 sequence (DNA): TGTGCCAGCCGCAAAGGGGGGCCGGCGGGGCCGTTCGATGAGCAGTTCTTC. Amino acids: CASRKGGPAGPFDEQFF.

Written as DNA, the CDR3 is TGCGCCAGCAGCTGGATGGACAGTTCCTACGAGCAGTACTTC. This translates into CASSWMDSSYEQYF. J is TRBJ2-7 and V is TRBV5-1, with TRBD1 as a possible D gene (6 bases). The CDR3 loop spans 14 amino acids. Trimming stripped 3 bases from V and 1 base from J, with 11 bases between. Germline V lookup: CDR1 SGHRS, CDR2 YFSETQ.

The rearrangement joins TRBV3-1 to TRBJ1-3, with D perhaps matching TRBD1 (5 bases). The CDR3 spans 16 residues. Germline loops: CDR1 LGHDT, CDR2 YNNKEL (reference sequence). The ends were cut back, 0 bases at V and 0 bases at J, with 9 bases in the middle. CDR3 DNA sequence: TGTGCCAGCAGCCAAGACAGGGAGGGCTCTGGAAACACCATATATTTT. Translation: CASSQDREGSGNTIYF. Drawing the rest from reference TRBV3-1 and TRBJ1-3, the complete variable domain is DTAVSQTPKYLVTQMGNDKSIKCEQNLGHDTMYWYKQDSKKFLKIMFSYNNKELIINETVPNRFSPKSPDKAHLNLHINSLELGDSAVYFCASSQDREGSGNTIYFGEGSWLTVV.

This clonotype was seen ten or more times. The gene calls are TRBV28 and TRBJ2-2; 11 nucleotides agree with TRBD1. The CDR3 length is 15 residues. V lost 8 bases, J lost 4 bases, and 6 bases stayed unmatched. Germline V lookup: CDR1 MDHEN, CDR2 SYDVKM. CDR3 residues: CASGPGTGGTGELFF. The CDR3 bases are TGTGCCAGCGGCCCCGGGACAGGGGGCACCGGGGAGCTGTTTTTT. Drawing the rest from reference TRBV28 and TRBJ2-2, the complete variable domain is DVKVTQSSRYLVKRTGEKVFLECVQDMDHENMFWYRQDPGLGLRLIYFSYDVKMKEKGDIPEGYSVSREKKERFSLILESASTNQTSMYLCASGPGTGGTGELFFGEGSRLTVL.

The gene calls are TRBV10-3 and TRBJ2-7, with 10 positions matching TRBD2. In germline, CDR1 is ENHRY, CDR2 SYGVKD. Germline trimming cut 8 bases from V and 2 bases from J; bases unmatched to any gene: 6. The CDR3 runs 14 residues. The CDR3 here is CAISTSGIAYEQYF. DNA for the CDR3: TGTGCCATCTCCACTAGCGGGATCGCCTACGAGCAGTACTTC.

Ten or more counts support this clonotype. The chain links TRBV11-1 to TRBJ2-7; D unclear. Germline-derived CDR1 and CDR2 are SGHAT and FQDESV (reference sequence). Trimming pared 4 bases from V and 5 bases from J, leaving 18 bases between. This CDR3 region has 15 residues. CDR3 protein: CASSSLAMSVHEQYF. DNA of the CDR3: TGTGCCAGCAGCTCCCTGGCTATGTCGGTCCACGAGCAGTACTTC.

In this sample, this clonotype turned up many times. The CDR3 loop is CSAPGGDFSNQPQHF. For the CDR3, the DNA is TGCAGTGCCCCGGGGGGAGACTTTAGCAATCAGCCCCAGCATTTT. The chain carries TRBV20-1 and TRBJ1-5, with D maybe TRBD1 (5 bases). This CDR3 is 15 amino acids long. Germline V gene sequence: CDR1 DFQATT, CDR2 SNEGSKA (reference sequence). The V and J ends lost 6 bases and 0 bases respectively, with 15 bases between them.

This clonotype has a count of ten or more. V gene TRBV28 combines with J gene TRBJ2-3; 13 bases map to TRBD2. The V gene's germline CDR1 is MDHEN and CDR2 SYDVKM. This CDR3 has 17 amino acids. Losses at the gene ends were 5 bases for V and 7 bases for J; bases not matched to a gene: 12. CDR3 nucleotide sequence: TGTGCCAGCAGTCTCATAGTTGGACTAGCGGGAGACCATACGCAGTATTTT. Translation: CASSLIVGLAGDHTQYF.

With respect to this clonotype: Given the absence of the conserved phenylalanine or tryptophan at the CDR3 end, a read error is likely. The V call is TRBV19, the J call TRBJ2-7; D could derive from TRBD1 or TRBD2 (5 bases each). Germline values: CDR1 LNHDA, CDR2 SQIVND (reference sequence). This CDR3 has 14 amino acids. The germline V and J ends were trimmed by 2 bases and 2 bases, with 10 bases remaining between them. The CDR3 nucleotides are TGTGCCAGTAGTATAAGGGACCGTACCTACGAGCAGTACCTC. Translating gives CASSIRDRTYEQYL.

This clonotype appeared many times. V usage is TRBV10-3 and J usage is TRBJ2-7; unclear D gene. The CDR3 totals 14 residues. Trimming shortened V by 4 bases and J by 0 bases, and 10 bases separated the two germline ends. Germline-derived CDR1 and CDR2 are ENHRY and SYGVKD. The CDR3 bases are TGTGCCATCAGTGCCTCCTACCTCTCCTACGAGCAGTACTTC. Translated, it gives CAISASYLSYEQYF.

The V call is TRBV5-6, the J call TRBJ1-4; weak D call: TRBD1 (5 bases). The V gene lost 0 bases and the J gene lost 7 bases, with 10 bases spanning the gap. The CDR3 is made up of 14 amino acids. The germline V gene encodes CDR1 SGHDT and CDR2 YYEEEE. DNA for the CDR3: TGTGCCAGCAGCTTGGTCGGGGGAGGTGAAAAACTGTTTTTT. Encoded protein: CASSLVGGGEKLFF.

The chain recombines TRBV12-3 or TRBV12-4 with TRBJ1-6, with 7 positions matching TRBD1. The CDR3 totals 14 residues. V gave up 5 bases and J gave up 2 bases; unmatched junction bases: 0. The CDR3 coding sequence is TGTGCCAGCAGTACAGGGGCCTATAATTCACCCCTCCACTTT. Its protein is CASSTGAYNSPLHF.

This clonotype was observed a few times. The chain employs TRBV5-1 and TRBJ2-3, with 8 bases identical to TRBD1. The V gene end was trimmed by 5 bases and the J gene end by 3 bases; junction bases not matched to a gene: 8. Germline-derived CDR1 and CDR2 are SGHRS and YFSETQ. The CDR3 spans 15 residues. This CDR3 is CASRETGASTDTQYF. The CDR3 nucleotides read TGCGCCAGCAGGGAGACAGGGGCTTCTACAGATACGCAGTATTTT.

This clonotype has more than one count but fewer than ten. The rearrangement links TRBV10-2 to TRBJ1-1; D not certain. Germline V lookup: CDR1 WSHSY, CDR2 SAAADI. This CDR3 comprises 14 residues. V lost 0 bases, J lost 5 bases, and 10 bases lay in between. The CDR3 reads CASSESSVRTEAFF. CDR3 nucleotides: TGCGCCAGCAGTGAGTCGAGCGTTCGTACTGAAGCTTTCTTT.

This clonotype turned up a few times. V and J are TRBV28 and TRBJ2-5, with D unresolved. CDR3 length equals 13 residues. V gave up 5 bases and J gave up 4 bases, with 11 bases separating them. Looked up from germline, CDR1 is MDHEN and CDR2 is SYDVKM. The CDR3: CASSTLRRETQYF. DNA of the CDR3: TGTGCCAGCAGTACCTTACGGAGAGAGACCCAGTACTTC.

V and J are TRBV5-1 and TRBJ1-6; the D gene is possibly TRBD1 (5 bases). Trimming removed 4 bases at V and 4 bases at J, with 15 bases between. In germline, CDR1 is SGHRS, CDR2 YFSETQ. CDR3 length: 16 residues. CDR3 coding DNA: TGCGCCAGCAGCCAAGATCCGACAGCTTATAATTCACCCCTCCACTTT. It codes for CASSQDPTAYNSPLHF.

Here the CDR3 DNA reads TGCAGTGCTAGAGATCCGTCTAGCGGGACCTACGAGCAGTACTTC. Its translation: CSARDPSSGTYEQYF. This chain uses TRBV20-1 with TRBJ2-7, with 9 bases identical to TRBD2. This CDR3 is built from 15 residues. The germline V gene has CDR1 DFQATT and CDR2 SNEGSKA (reference sequence). The V and J ends lost 0 bases and 2 bases, in that order; junction bases with no gene match: 5.